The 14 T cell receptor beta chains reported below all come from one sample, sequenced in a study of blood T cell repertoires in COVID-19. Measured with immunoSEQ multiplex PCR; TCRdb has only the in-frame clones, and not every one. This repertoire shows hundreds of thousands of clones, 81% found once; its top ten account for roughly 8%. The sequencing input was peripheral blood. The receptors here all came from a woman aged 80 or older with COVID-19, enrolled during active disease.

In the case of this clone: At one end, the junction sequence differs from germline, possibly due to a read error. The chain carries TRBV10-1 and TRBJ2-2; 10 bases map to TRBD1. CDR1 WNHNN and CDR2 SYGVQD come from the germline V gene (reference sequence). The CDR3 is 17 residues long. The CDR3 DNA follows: TGCGCCAGCAGCCGGGACAGGGGACCTGCGAAGACCGGGGAGCTGTTTTTT. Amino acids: CASSRDRGPAKTGELFF.

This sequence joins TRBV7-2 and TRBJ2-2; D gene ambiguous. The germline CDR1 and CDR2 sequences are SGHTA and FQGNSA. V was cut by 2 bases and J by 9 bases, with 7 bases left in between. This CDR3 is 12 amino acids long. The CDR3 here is CASSLYERELFF. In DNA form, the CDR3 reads TGTGCCAGCAGCTTATACGAGAGGGAGCTGTTTTTT.

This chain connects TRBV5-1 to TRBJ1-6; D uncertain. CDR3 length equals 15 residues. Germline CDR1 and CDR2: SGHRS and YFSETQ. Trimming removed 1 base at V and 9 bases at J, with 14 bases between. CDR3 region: CASSLRSEVGSPLHF. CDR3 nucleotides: TGCGCCAGCAGCTTGAGGAGCGAGGTCGGTTCACCCCTCCACTTT.

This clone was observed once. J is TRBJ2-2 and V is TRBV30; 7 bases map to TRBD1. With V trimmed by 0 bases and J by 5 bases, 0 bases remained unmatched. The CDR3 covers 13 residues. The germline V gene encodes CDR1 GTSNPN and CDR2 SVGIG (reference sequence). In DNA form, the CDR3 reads TGTGCCTGGAGTGTACAGGGGACCGGGGAGCTGTTTTTT. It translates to CAWSVQGTGELFF.

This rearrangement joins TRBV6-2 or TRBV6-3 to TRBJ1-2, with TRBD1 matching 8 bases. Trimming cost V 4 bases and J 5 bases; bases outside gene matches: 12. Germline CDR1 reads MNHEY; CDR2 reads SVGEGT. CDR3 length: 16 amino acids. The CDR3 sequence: CASSFSRRQGIYGYTF. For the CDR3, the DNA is TGTGCCAGCAGTTTCTCCCGGAGACAGGGGATATATGGCTACACCTTC.

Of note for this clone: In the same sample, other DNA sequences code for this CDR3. CDR3 loop: CASSLEGAGANVLTF. CDR3 nucleotide sequence: TGCGCCAGCAGCTTGGAGGGAGCCGGGGCCAACGTCCTGACTTTC. The chain employs TRBV5-1 and TRBJ2-6; D perhaps matches TRBD2 (5 bases). V lost 0 bases, J lost 4 bases, and 8 bases lay in between. The CDR3 runs to 15 residues. From germline, CDR1 is SGHRS and CDR2 YFSETQ.

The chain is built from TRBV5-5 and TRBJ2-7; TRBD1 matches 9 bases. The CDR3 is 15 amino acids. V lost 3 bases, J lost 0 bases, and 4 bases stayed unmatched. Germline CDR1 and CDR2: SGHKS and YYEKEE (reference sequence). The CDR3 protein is CASSSTGGPSYEQYF. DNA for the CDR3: TGTGCCAGCAGCTCAACAGGGGGCCCCTCCTACGAGCAGTACTTC.

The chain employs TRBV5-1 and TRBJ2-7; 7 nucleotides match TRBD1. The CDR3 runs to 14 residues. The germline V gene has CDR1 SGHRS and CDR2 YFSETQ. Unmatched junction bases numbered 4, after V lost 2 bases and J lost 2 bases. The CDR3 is CASSLGQVAYEQYF. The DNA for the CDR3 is TGCGCCAGCAGCTTAGGACAGGTGGCCTACGAGCAGTACTTC.

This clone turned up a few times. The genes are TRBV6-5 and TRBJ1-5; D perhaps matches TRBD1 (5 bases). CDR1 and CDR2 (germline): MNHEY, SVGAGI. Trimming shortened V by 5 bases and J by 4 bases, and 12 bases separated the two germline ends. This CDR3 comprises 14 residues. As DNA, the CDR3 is TGTGCCAGCAGTCCCTGGGGGGGTAATCAGCCCCAGCATTTT. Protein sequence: CASSPWGGNQPQHF.

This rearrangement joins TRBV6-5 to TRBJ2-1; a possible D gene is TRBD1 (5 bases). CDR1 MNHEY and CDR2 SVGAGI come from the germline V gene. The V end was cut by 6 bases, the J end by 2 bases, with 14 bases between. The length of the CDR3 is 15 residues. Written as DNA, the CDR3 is TGTGCCAGCAGGATGGGGCCGCCAGCCTACAATGAGCAGTTCTTC. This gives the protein CASRMGPPAYNEQFF.

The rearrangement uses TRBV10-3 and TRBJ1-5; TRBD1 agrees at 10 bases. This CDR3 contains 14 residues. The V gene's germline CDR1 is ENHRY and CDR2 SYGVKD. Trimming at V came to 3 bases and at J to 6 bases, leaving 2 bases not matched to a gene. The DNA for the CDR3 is TGTGCCATCAGTGACAGGACAGGGGGTCAGCCCCAGCATTTT. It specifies CAISDRTGGQPQHF.

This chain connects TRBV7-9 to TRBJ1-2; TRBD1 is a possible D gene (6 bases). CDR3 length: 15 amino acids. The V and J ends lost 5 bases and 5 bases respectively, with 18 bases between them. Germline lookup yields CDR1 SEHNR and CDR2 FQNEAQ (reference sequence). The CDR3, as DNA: TGTGCCAGCAGCCATTCGGACAGCGACAAGTATGGCTACACCTTC. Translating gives CASSHSDSDKYGYTF.

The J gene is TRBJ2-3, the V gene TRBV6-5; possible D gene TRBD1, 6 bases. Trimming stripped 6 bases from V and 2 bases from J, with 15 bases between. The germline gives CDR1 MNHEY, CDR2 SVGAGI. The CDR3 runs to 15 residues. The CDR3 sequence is CASSQTGHYTDTQYF. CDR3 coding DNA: TGTGCCAGCAGCCAAACAGGGCACTACACAGATACGCAGTATTTT.

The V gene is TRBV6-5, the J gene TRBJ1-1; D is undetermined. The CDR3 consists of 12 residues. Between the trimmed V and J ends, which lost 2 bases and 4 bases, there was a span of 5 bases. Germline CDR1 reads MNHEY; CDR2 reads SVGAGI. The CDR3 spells CASSYGGTEAFF. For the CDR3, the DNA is TGTGCCAGCAGTTACGGCGGCACTGAAGCTTTCTTT.